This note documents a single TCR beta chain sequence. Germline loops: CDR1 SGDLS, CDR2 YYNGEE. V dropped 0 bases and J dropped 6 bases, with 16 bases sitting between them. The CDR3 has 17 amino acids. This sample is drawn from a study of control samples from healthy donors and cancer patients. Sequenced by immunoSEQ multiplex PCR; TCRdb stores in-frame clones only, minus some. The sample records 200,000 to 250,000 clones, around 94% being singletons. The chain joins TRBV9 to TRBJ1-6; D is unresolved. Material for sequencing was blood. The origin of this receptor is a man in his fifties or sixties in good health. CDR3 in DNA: TGTGCCAGCAGCGTAGCTCCGTCCCCGAGGGCTAATTCACCCCTCCACTTT. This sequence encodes CASSVAPSPRANSPLHF.